This T cell receptor beta chain was profiled in a study of cytomegalovirus exposure and HLA in healthy donors (dated by TCRdb to 2016 to 2017). General notes on the study: In an earlier analysis of 450 to 750 of the donors, about 260 Gb of sequence data and some 120 million unique TCR beta sequences from about 190 million T cells were reported. Alongside the repertoire data, information on donor age, sex, ethnicity and CMV serostatus was compiled. A later analysis re-examined previously published TCR beta repertoires from 600 to 700 donors and added high-resolution HLA genotyping to investigate patterns of TCR occurrence. Five DR-DQ haplotypes were handled as single units for association and clustering, since linkage in the cohort was strong. The study used immunosequencing to profile the T cell repertoires of approximately 690 subjects and linked those repertoires to cytomegalovirus serostatus. An earlier analysis of 587 of the donors used high-throughput TCR beta sequencing to judge whether each TCR beta V gene segment behaved as functional or pseudogenic. The number of typed donors differed by locus: roughly 629-630 for A, B, C, DRB1 and DQB1; 500 to 550 for DQA1; approximately 600 for DPA1; and some 450 for DPB1. Along with the roughly 700-subject first cohort, a separate validation cohort of over 90 different subjects was used. The later analysis used no new phenotypic data to find candidate immune exposures, relying instead on TCR beta sequences and their occurrence across donors. All discovery cohort repertoires had been generated on a single sequencing platform. The genetic ancestry cluster associated with self-reported Caucasian donors included about 81% of the approximately 410 genotyped donors. The study aimed to test whether signatures of past pathogen exposure could be identified by cataloging public T cell receptors. High-throughput TCR immunosequencing, statistical association of individual TCRs with disease status, and machine learning were combined to predict cytomegalovirus infection status. A later genetic analysis used genome-wide SNP genotypes for about 65% of the roughly 700 donors, treating that subset as a discovery cohort. Roughly 300 gigabases of sequencing data and approximately 84 million unique TCR sequences were included in an early release covering around 650 HLA-typed donors. Among about 390 genotyped donors of the cohort, an average of about 240,000 unique TCR beta nucleotide sequences were sequenced per donor, around 20% of them non-productive. HLA typing covered class I and class II loci at four-digit resolution. Summary of the overall study and its limitations: An association between a missense DCLRE1C variant and V-gene and J-gene trimming of TCR beta chains was found in a later genetic analysis and replicated in an independent cohort. Some 15 rarely observed V segments, including chromosome 9 orphons, were excluded from the earlier analysis of some 590 of the donors because counts were too low. Because HLA typing was unavailable for some donors at each locus, only the typed subset was used in association tests. The authors suggested that the approach could potentially be extended to other disease states and immunological phenotypes. A few of the identified cytomegalovirus-associated TCR beta chains were confirmed in vitro to be specific for cytomegalovirus antigens. Most TCR sequences were observed very rarely across donors, whereas some public TCRs were present in many individuals. Specific HLA alleles were associated with 16,951 TCR beta sequences at a false discovery rate of 0.05 in a later analysis. Strong co-occurrence of HLA alleles, especially DR and DQ, made assigning TCR associations to individual alleles difficult. According to a later genetic analysis, donors in an Asian-associated ancestry cluster had fewer N-insertions in productive TCRs than the approximately 670-donor mean. Roughly uniform sequencing depth across donors was assumed in presence/absence analyses, although this assumption may not hold. The study listed 164 TCR beta chains as associated with cytomegalovirus. Because the 87-base-pair reads could not distinguish some IMGT-functional V segments, including TRBV6-2 and TRBV6-3, those segments were excluded. This cohort had only TCR beta chains sequenced, and the lack of alpha or paired-chain data limited which features could be detected. The only immune exposure information available for the cohort was CMV serostatus. In both the original and validation cohorts, the classifier was reported to diagnose cytomegalovirus status with high specificity and sensitivity. Compared with equally common non-associated chains, HLA-associated TCR beta chains in a later analysis were more clonally expanded and had lower generation probabilities. A further reported finding was that TCR beta sequences accurately predicted the HLA-A and HLA-B alleles for most subjects in the first cohort. An earlier analysis of 587 of the donors showed that most TCR beta V segments appeared in productive rearrangements either about 90% or about 30% of the time, which broadly matched IMGT annotations. In a later analysis, TCR association rates were found to vary across HLA loci, with the most associated TCRs seen for DRB1 alleles and the fewest for HLA-C alleles. A later analysis found that most CMV-associated TCR beta chains appeared HLA-restricted, with HLA associations seemingly driven largely by CMV exposure. A cluster of highly shared sequence variants was judged likely to be a technical artifact of the sequencing pipeline. Correlated functional status among segregating V segments might reflect linkage disequilibrium, but an unknown experimental factor could not be ruled out. A later analysis reported that several top co-occurrence clusters appeared linked to parvovirus B19, influenza, CMV and Epstein-Barr virus.

About this clone itself: It has no known antigen specificity.

The library was made by the immunoSEQ multiplex PCR assay. The multiplex PCR relied on a mix of 60 forward primers for TCR Vbeta segments and 13 reverse primers for TCR Jbeta segments. A multiplex PCR assay on genomic DNA amplified the CDR3 region of rearranged TCR beta genes. The amplified TCR beta libraries were sequenced on the Illumina HiSeq System as 87-base-pair reads. In the original analysis: Across the roughly 640 repertoires, a later analysis counted 75 million to 90 million unique TCR beta chains, roughly 11 million of which were shared by at least two donors. Raw reads were error-corrected and collapsed into unique sequences with a nearest-neighbor algorithm that merged closely related sequences to remove PCR and sequencing errors. V, D and J gene segments were assigned by aligning CDR3 sequences to IMGT reference sequences. For a sequence to be retained, a match of at least six nucleotides was required to both a V gene segment and a J gene segment. A rearrangement counted as productive if the CDR3 had no stop codons and remained in frame with V and J, and every other rearrangement counted as non-productive. Following IMGT convention, CDR3 was defined as the stretch from the second conserved V-encoded cysteine to the conserved J-encoded phenylalanine. Sequences without an unambiguous match to a single V gene segment were excluded from the earlier analysis of 500 to 700 of the donors. In an earlier analysis of a few hundred of the donors, a V segment was called functional when productive rearrangements were above 56.7%, and segregating when the standard deviation between donors exceeded 5%. A statistical classification framework was built for diagnosing cytomegalovirus status from the catalog of TCR beta chain sequences. A later analysis assigned V and J genes by comparing TCR nucleotide sequences with IMGT/GENE-DB human TR gene sequences. The TCRdist pipeline was used in a later analysis to assign CDR3 sequences and most-parsimonious VDJ recombination scenarios. In a later analysis, each TCR beta chain was defined by its CDR3 amino acid sequence together with its V-gene family, and reads without a unique V-gene family were excluded. To address suspected cross-contamination and a sequencing artifact, a later analysis removed around 590 highly shared, low-generation-probability nucleotide sequences. In a later analysis, a clonal expansion index was calculated for each public chain from normalized within-repertoire ranks of inferred template counts. A later analysis computed generation probabilities with a VDJ recombination model fitted to out-of-frame rearrangements, and checked the results against IGoR. In a later analysis, hypergeometric tests were used to score TCR-TCR, TCR-HLA and TCR-CMV co-occurrence, with a repertoire-size bias correction applied to TCR pairs. False discovery rates were estimated in a later analysis by permuting HLA or CMV assignments 20 times. A later analysis grouped co-occurring TCRs with DBSCAN, adding TCRdist sequence similarity when clustering within HLA-allele-positive subsets. Repertoires with fewer than 30,000 or more than 120,000 public chains were left out of co-occurrence clustering, as were five repertoires with anomalous nucleotide sharing. The table was pulled from immuneACCESS by TCRdb, which kept in-frame rearrangements only. Such tables lose some clones; where checked, under half of the loss comes from unresolved V genes, and the rest has no known cause. The DNA gave D and trimming, while V, J and clone size come from that table. The sample's own table lists under 75,000 clones. The top ten constitute 2.4% of the sample.

The CDR3, from cysteine to phenylalanine, totals 13 residues. The CDR3 DNA has 39 bases and is translated from base 1. V and J lose 6 bases and 4 bases, and a span of 12 bases separates them. CDR1 and CDR2 (SGHAT, FQDESV) derive from the germline V gene (reference sequence). The cohort was made up of 666 healthy bone marrow donors. All cohort members were sampled while nominally healthy, although unrecorded immune exposures were likely present. The donor tested CMV seropositive and was one of the 289 seropositive cohort members. A peripheral blood sample was collected from each donor, and TCR beta sequencing was performed on peripheral blood mononuclear cells. The Qiagen DNeasy Blood Extraction Kit was used to extract genomic DNA from the blood cell samples.

The chain is made from TRBV11-1 and TRBJ1-2; the D gene is perhaps TRBD1, on 5 matching bases. The clonotype comes from a female donor in good health and CMV-seropositive. The sequenced material came from PBMCs. The CDR3 has the sequence CASSSDKTYGYTF. The DNA sequence follows: TGTGCCAGCAGTTCGGACAAGACCTATGGCTACACCTTC.